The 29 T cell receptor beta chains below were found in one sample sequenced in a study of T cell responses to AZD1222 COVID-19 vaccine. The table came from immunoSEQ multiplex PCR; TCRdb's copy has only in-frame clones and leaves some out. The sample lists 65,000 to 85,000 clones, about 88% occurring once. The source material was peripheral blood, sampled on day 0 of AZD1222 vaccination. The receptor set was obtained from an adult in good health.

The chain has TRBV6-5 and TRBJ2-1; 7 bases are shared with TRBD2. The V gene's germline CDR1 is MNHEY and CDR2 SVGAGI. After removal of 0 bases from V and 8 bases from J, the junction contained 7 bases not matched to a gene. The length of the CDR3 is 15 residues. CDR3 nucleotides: TGTGCCAGCAGTTACTCCGGGACTACGGGCTATGAGCAGTTCTTC. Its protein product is CASSYSGTTGYEQFF.

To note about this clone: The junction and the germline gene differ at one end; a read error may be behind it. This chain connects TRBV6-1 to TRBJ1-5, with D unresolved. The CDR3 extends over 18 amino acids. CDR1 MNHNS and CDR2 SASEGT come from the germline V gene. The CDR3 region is CASREGAGIGYSNQPQHF. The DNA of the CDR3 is TGTGCCAGCAGGGAAGGTGCCGGGATTGGGTATAGCAATCAGCCCCAGCATTTT.

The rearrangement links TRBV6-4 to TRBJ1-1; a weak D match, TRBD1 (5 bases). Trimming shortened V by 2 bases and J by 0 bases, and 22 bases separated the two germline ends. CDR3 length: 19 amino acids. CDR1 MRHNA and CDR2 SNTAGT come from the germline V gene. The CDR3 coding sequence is TGTGCCAGCAGTGACGTCAGGGTCTCAATTAGGAGGGTGAACACTGAAGCTTTCTTT. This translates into CASSDVRVSIRRVNTEAFF.

The CDR3 DNA follows: TGTGCCACCTCGCTTGCCGCCACTAGCGTACAGACCCAGTACTTC. This gives the protein CATSLAATSVQTQYF. The rearrangement links TRBV6-5 to TRBJ2-5, with 7 bases identical to TRBD2. This CDR3 contains 15 residues. In germline, CDR1 is MNHEY, CDR2 SVGAGI. V lost 10 bases, J lost 6 bases, and 17 bases stayed unmatched.

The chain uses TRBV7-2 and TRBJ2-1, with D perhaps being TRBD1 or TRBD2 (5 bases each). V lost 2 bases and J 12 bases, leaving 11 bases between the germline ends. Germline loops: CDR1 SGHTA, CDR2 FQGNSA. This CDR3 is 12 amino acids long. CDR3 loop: CASSLMRGWQFF. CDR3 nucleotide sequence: TGTGCCAGCAGCTTAATGAGGGGTTGGCAGTTCTTC. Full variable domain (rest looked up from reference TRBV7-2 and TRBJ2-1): GAGVSQSPSNKVTEKGKDVELRCDPISGHTALYWYRQSLGQGLEFLIYFQGNSAPDKSGLPSDRFSAERTGGSVSTLTIQRTQQEDSAVYLCASSLMRGWQFFGPGTRLTVL.

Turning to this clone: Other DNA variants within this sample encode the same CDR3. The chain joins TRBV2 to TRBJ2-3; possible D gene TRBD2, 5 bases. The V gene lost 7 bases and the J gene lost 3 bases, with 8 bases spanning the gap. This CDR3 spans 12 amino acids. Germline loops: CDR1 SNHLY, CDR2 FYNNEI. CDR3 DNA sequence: TGTGCCAGCAACCTAGCAACAGATACGCAGTATTTT. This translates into CASNLATDTQYF.

The CDR3 coding sequence is TGTGCCAGCAGCTGGGGGGGGTCTTCTGGAAACACCATATATTTT. As protein: CASSWGGSSGNTIYF. The chain carries TRBV6-5 and TRBJ1-3, with TRBD1 as a possible D gene (5 bases). Trimming shortened V by 6 bases and J by 1 base, and 13 bases separated the two germline ends. CDR1 and CDR2 from the germline V gene are MNHEY and SVGAGI. CDR3 length: 15 amino acids.

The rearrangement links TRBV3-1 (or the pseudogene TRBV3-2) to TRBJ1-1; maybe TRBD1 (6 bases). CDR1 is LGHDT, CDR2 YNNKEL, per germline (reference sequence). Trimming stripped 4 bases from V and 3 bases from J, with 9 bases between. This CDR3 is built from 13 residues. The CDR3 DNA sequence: TGTGCCAGCAGCCCCAGGGGCTACACTGAAGCTTTCTTT. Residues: CASSPRGYTEAFF.

Here the CDR3 DNA reads TGTGCCAGCAGCTTGGGAGTAGCGTGGATTGCAGATACGCAGTATTTT. Protein sequence: CASSLGVAWIADTQYF. J is TRBJ2-3 and V is TRBV7-8, with a possible D match to TRBD2 (5 bases). Germline V gene sequence: CDR1 SGHVS, CDR2 FQNEAQ. Trimming cost V 3 bases and J 4 bases, with 17 bases left between them. CDR3 length equals 16 residues.

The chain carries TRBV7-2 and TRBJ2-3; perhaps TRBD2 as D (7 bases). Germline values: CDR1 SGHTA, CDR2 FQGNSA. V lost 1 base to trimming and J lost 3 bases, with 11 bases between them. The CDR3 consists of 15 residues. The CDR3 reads CASSLVGGVTDTQYF. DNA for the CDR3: TGTGCCAGCAGCTTAGTAGGGGGGGTGACAGATACGCAGTATTTT.

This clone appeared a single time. CDR3 amino acids: CASSTGNYGYTF. The CDR3 bases are TGTGCCAGCAGTACAGGGAACTATGGCTACACCTTC. The J gene is TRBJ1-2, the V gene TRBV28, with D maybe TRBD1 (6 bases). Germline V gene sequence: CDR1 MDHEN, CDR2 SYDVKM. CDR3 size: 12 residues. V was trimmed by 5 bases and J by 2 bases, leaving 6 bases between them.

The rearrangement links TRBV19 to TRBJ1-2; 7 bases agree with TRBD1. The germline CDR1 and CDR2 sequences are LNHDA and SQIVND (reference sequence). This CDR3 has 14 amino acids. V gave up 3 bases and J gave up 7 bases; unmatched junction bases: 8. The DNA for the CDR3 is TGTGCCAGTAGTATCGACAGGGATCTGAGTGGCTACACCTTC. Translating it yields CASSIDRDLSGYTF.

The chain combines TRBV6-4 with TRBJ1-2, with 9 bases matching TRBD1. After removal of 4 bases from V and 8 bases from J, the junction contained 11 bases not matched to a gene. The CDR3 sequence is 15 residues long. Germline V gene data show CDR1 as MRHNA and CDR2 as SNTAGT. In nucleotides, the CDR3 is TGTGCCAGCAGTGCCCAGGGGACAGGGTTGGGCGGCTACACCTTC. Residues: CASSAQGTGLGGYTF.

The CDR3 DNA follows: TGTGCCAGCAGGGGGGTGAACACTGAAGCTTTCTTT. Protein sequence: CASRGVNTEAFF. The chain carries TRBV6-5 and TRBJ1-1; D might be TRBD1 (5 bases). V was pared by 6 bases and J by 0 bases, with 5 bases between. Per germline, CDR1 MNHEY and CDR2 SVGAGI. This CDR3 contains 12 residues.

The CDR3 sequence is CASRDDRAYGYTF. CDR3 nucleotide sequence: TGTGCCAGCAGGGACGACAGAGCCTATGGCTACACCTTC. This chain links TRBV6-5 with TRBJ1-2; a possible D gene is TRBD1 (5 bases). Germline V gene data show CDR1 as MNHEY and CDR2 as SVGAGI. This CDR3 has 13 amino acids. V lost 6 bases to trimming and J lost 4 bases, with 12 bases between them.

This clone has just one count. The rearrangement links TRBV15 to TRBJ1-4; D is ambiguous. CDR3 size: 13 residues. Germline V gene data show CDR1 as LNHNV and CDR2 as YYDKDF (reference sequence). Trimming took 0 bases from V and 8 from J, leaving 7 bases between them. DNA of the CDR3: TGTGCCACCAGCAGAGATTCTAGAGAAAAACTGTTTTTT. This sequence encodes CATSRDSREKLFF.

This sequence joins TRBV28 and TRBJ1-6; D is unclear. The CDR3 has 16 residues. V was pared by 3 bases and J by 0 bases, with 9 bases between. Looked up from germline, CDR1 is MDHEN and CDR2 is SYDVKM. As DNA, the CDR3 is TGTGCCAGCAGTTTCGCGGGGAGCTCCTATAATTCACCCCTCCACTTT. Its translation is CASSFAGSSYNSPLHF.

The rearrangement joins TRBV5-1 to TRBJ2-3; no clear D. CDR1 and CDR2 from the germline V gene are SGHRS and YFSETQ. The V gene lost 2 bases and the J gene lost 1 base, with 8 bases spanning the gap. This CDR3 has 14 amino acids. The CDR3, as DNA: TGCGCCAGCAGCTTAATCCAGCGCACAGATACGCAGTATTTT. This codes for CASSLIQRTDTQYF.

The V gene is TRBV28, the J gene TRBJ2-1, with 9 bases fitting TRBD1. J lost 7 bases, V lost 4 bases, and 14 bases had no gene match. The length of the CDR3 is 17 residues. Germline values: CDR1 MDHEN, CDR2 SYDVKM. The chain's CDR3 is CASSSRPGTGRSNEQFF. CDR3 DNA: TGTGCCAGCAGTTCCCGACCCGGGACAGGGCGTTCAAATGAGCAGTTCTTC.

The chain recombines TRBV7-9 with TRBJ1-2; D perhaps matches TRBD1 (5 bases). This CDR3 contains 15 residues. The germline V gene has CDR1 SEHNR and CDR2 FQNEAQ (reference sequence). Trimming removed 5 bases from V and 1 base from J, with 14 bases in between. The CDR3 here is CASSLNQGVNYGYTF. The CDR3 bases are TGTGCCAGCAGCCTTAACCAGGGAGTTAACTATGGCTACACCTTC.

CDR3 nucleotide sequence: TGTGCCAGCAGCCCCCCTCAGACTCGAGCCCCCTACGAGCAGTACTTC. As protein: CASSPPQTRAPYEQYF. The chain employs TRBV5-4 and TRBJ2-7; D remains unclear. Germline values: CDR1 SGHNT, CDR2 YYREEE (reference sequence). The CDR3 length is 16 residues. V was pared by 4 bases and J by 2 bases, with 19 bases between.

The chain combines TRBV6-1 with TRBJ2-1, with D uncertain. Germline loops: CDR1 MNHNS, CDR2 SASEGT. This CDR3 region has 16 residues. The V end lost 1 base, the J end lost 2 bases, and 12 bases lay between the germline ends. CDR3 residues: CASSEGVGPTYNEQFF. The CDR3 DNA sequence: TGTGCCAGCAGTGAAGGTGTAGGTCCCACCTACAATGAGCAGTTCTTC.

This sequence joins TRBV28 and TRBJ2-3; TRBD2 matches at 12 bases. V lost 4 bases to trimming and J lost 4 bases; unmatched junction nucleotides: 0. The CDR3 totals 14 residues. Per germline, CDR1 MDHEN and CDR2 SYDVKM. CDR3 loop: CASSSSGGADTQYF. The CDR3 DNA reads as TGTGCCAGCAGTTCTAGCGGGGGGGCAGATACGCAGTATTTT.

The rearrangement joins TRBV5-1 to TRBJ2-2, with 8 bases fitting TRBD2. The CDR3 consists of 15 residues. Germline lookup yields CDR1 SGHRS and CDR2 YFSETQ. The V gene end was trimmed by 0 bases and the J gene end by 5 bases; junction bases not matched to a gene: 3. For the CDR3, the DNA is TGCGCCAGCAGCTTGGCGGCTAGCGGGACCGGGGAGCTGTTTTTT. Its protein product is CASSLAASGTGELFF.

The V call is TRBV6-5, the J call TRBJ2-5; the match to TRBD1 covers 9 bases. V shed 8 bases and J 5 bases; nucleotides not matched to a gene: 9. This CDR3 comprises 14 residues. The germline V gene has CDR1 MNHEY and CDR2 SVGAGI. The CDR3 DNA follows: TGTGCCAGCTGTAGGACAGGGGCGTGGGAGACCCAGTACTTC. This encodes CASCRTGAWETQYF.

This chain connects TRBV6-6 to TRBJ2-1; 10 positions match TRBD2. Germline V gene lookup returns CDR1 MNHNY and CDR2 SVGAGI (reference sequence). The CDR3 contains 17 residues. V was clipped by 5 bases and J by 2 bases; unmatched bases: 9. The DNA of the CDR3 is TGTGCCAGCAGTCGGAAGCCCAGCGGGGGGGCCTACAATGAGCAGTTCTTC. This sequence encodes CASSRKPSGGAYNEQFF.

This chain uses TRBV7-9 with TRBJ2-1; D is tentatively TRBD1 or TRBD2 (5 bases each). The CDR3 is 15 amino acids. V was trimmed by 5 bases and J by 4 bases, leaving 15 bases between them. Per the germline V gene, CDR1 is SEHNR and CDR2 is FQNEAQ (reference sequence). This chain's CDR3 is CASSRPGDRYNEQFF. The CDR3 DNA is TGTGCCAGCAGCCGCCCCGGGGACCGATACAATGAGCAGTTCTTC.

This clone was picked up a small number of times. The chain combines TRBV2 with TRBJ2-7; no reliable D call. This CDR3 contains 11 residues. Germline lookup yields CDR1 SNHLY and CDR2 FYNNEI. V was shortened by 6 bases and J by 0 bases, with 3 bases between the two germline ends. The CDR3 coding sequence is TGTGCCAGCAGGTCCTCCTACGAGCAGTACTTC. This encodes CASRSSYEQYF.

CDR3 residues: CATDYTDTQYF. The CDR3 DNA follows: TGTGCCACGGACTACACAGATACGCAGTATTTT. The J gene is TRBJ2-3, the V gene TRBV6-5, with D perhaps TRBD2 (6 bases). V lost 10 bases and J lost 2, with 7 bases in between. There are 11 residues in the CDR3. Germline V gives CDR1 MNHEY, CDR2 SVGAGI.